These T cell receptor beta chains were read from a single sample in a study of regulatory T cells in long-lasting Graves disease. TCRdb re-called the multiplex PCR reads through MiXCR, storing one row per CDR3 protein. There are about 300,000 distinct CDR3 sequences in the sample; approximately 20% occur only once, and roughly 40% lies in the top ten. The specimen comprised peripheral blood mononuclear cells (PBMCs), sampled at new diagnosis, from a patient treated with antithyroid drugs. Receptors originate from a female donor with Graves disease. CDR3s include the opening cysteine and the closing phenylalanine or tryptophan. The D gene is left open where the match is weak. Part of the rows lack a size; the others show once, few, many or a class for expanded clones.

j_gene,v_gene,abundance,d_gene,CDR3aa,CDR3nt
TRBJ2-5,TRBV20-1,.,.,CSARDPILSETQYF,TGCAGTGCTAGAGATCCCATACTTTCTGAGACCCAGTACTTC
TRBJ1-1,TRBV6-1,many,.,CASSEGWGTLAFF,TGTGCCAGCAGCGAAGGGTGGGGAACTCTGGCTTTCTTT
TRBJ2-5,TRBV3-1,many,TRBD2,CASSQGTSGSEETQYF,TGTGCCAGCAGCCAAGGAACTAGCGGGAGTGAAGAGACCCAGTACTTC
TRBJ1-1,TRBV7-9,few,.,CASKGRGGPEAFF,TGTGCCAGCAAGGGTCGTGGTGGCCCTGAAGCTTTCTTT
TRBJ2-7,TRBV7-2,.,TRBD2,CASSPSGGSYEHYF,TGTGCCAGTAGCCCGTCGGGGGGGAGCTACGAGCACTACTTC
TRBJ2-7,TRBV11-1,many,.,CASSLAVEGYEQYF,TGTGCCAGCAGCTTAGCCGTTGAGGGCTACGAGCAGTACTTC
TRBJ1-5,TRBV6-1,many,.,CASSEGVGQPQHF,TGTGCCAGCAGTGAAGGGGTCGGTCAGCCCCAGCATTTT
TRBJ1-2,TRBV5-4,few,.,CASSITTENGYTF,TGTGCCAGCAGCATAACGACAGAAAATGGCTACACCTTC
TRBJ2-1,TRBV20-1,.,TRBD2,CSASAYLAGFYNEQFF,TGCAGTGCTAGTGCATACCTAGCGGGTTTTTACAATGAGCAGTTCTTC
TRBJ1-4,TRBV7-9,many,.,CASSHEEEKLFF,TGTGCCAGCAGCCACGAAGAGGAAAAACTGTTTTTT
TRBJ2-7,TRBV28,many,TRBD2,CASRELAGGEQYF,TGTGCCAGCAGAGAACTAGCGGGAGGCGAGCAGTACTTC
TRBJ2-7,TRBV7-2,.,TRBD1,CASSPPFRTGVTYEQYF,TGTGCCAGCAGCCCCCCGTTTAGGACAGGGGTTACCTACGAGCAGTACTTC
TRBJ1-2,TRBV4-1,many,TRBD1,CASSQPRDRADGYGYTF,TGCGCCAGCAGCCAACCCCGGGACAGAGCAGATGGCTATGGCTACACCTTC
TRBJ2-1,TRBV28,many,.,CASSPPGDNEQFF,TGTGCCAGCAGTCCCCCGGGGGACAATGAGCAGTTCTTC
TRBJ1-1,TRBV19,many,TRBD1,CASLTGGDTEAFF,TGTGCCAGTCTCACAGGGGGAGACACTGAAGCTTTCTTT
TRBJ1-5,TRBV30,many,TRBD1,CAWSQGARGNQPQHF,TGTGCCTGGAGTCAGGGGGCGCGAGGCAATCAGCCCCAGCATTTT
TRBJ2-7,TRBV19,.,.,CASSIDRTDISYEQYF,TGTGCCAGTAGTATAGATCGGACAGATATTTCCTACGAGCAGTACTTC
TRBJ2-1,TRBV9,few,.,CASSWGTGFREQFF,TGTGCCAGCAGCTGGGGGACGGGATTTCGTGAGCAGTTCTTC
TRBJ2-1,TRBV12-3/TRBV12-4,many,.,CASSSGGGSYNEQFF,TGTGCCAGCAGTTCCGGGGGCGGGAGCTACAATGAGCAGTTCTTC
TRBJ1-2,TRBV4-1,.,.,CASSLSGEFNYGYTF,TGCGCCAGCAGCCTTTCGGGAGAATTTAACTATGGCTACACCTTC
TRBJ2-1,TRBV7-9,many,.,CASSSHISGIYNEQFF,TGTGCCAGCAGCTCGCACATAAGTGGGATATACAATGAGCAGTTCTTC
TRBJ2-1,TRBV20-1,many,TRBD2,CSASRLAVYNEQFF,TGCAGTGCTAGCCGACTAGCGGTATACAATGAGCAGTTCTTC
TRBJ2-1,TRBV7-2,many,.,CASSHQNNEQFF,TGTGCCAGCAGCCACCAAAACAATGAGCAGTTCTTC
TRBJ2-7,TRBV7-9,many,TRBD1,CASSFRGYEQYF,TGTGCCAGCAGCTTCAGGGGGTACGAGCAGTACTTC
TRBJ2-3,TRBV28,many,TRBD2,CASSLLLLTGLETDTQYF,TGTGCCAGCAGTTTATTGCTCCTCACGGGACTAGAAACAGATACGCAGTATTTT
TRBJ1-1,TRBV30,.,TRBD1,CAWSVGGGTEAFF,TGTGCCTGGAGTGTAGGGGGCGGTACTGAAGCTTTCTTT
TRBJ2-6,TRBV11-1,many,.,CASSPGFTGANVLTF,TGTGCCAGCAGCCCAGGGTTTACTGGGGCCAACGTCCTGACTTTC
TRBJ1-2,TRBV30,.,.,CAWSPRDGYTF,TGTGCCTGGAGTCCCCGGGATGGCTACACCTTC
TRBJ2-5,TRBV15,few,.,CATGRGPEVETQYF,TGTGCCACCGGACGGGGGCCCGAGGTAGAGACCCAGTACTTC
TRBJ2-5,TRBV27,many,.,CASTPAGGTQYF,TGTGCCAGCACCCCCGCCGGGGGGACCCAGTACTTC
TRBJ2-5,TRBV12-3/TRBV12-4,many,TRBD2,CASSSTAGTGFPRTSGNTQETQYF,TGTGCCAGCAGTTCCACCGCCGGGACAGGTTTCCCCCGGACTAGCGGGAACACACAAGAGACCCAGTACTTC
TRBJ2-1,TRBV12-5,.,TRBD2,CASGSTPREVGYNEQFF,TGTGCTAGTGGTTCGACACCGCGGGAGGTTGGGTACAATGAGCAGTTCTTC
TRBJ2-2,TRBV11-3,many,TRBD1,CASSPRDRGLAGELFF,TGTGCCAGCAGCCCGAGGGACAGGGGGTTGGCCGGGGAGCTGTTTTTT
TRBJ1-1,TRBV5-1,many,.,CASSRSSAGQTEAFF,TGCGCCAGCAGTCGTTCCTCGGCAGGGCAGACTGAAGCTTTCTTT
TRBJ1-5,TRBV3-1,many,.,CASSQGNQPQHF,TGTGCCAGCAGCCAAGGCAATCAGCCCCAGCATTTT
TRBJ2-1,TRBV12-3/TRBV12-4,many,TRBD2,CASSWGAAASGTGYNEQFF,TGTGCCAGCAGTTGGGGGGCAGCCGCTAGCGGGACCGGGTACAATGAGCAGTTCTTC
TRBJ1-2,TRBV20-1,many,.,CSANPGGNAYGYTF,TGCAGTGCTAACCCGGGGGGGAATGCTTATGGCTACACCTTC
TRBJ1-5,TRBV28,many,.,CAYSGGVPGPQHF,TGTGCCTACAGCGGGGGGGTCCCGGGGCCCCAGCATTTT
TRBJ1-3,TRBV12-3/TRBV12-4,many,.,CASSLWGAGNTIYF,TGTGCCAGCAGTTTGTGGGGGGCTGGAAACACCATATATTTT
TRBJ2-3,TRBV19,many,TRBD1,CASSKGQTSTDTQYF,TGTGCCAGTAGTAAGGGACAGACAAGCACAGATACGCAGTATTTT
TRBJ2-7,TRBV5-1,many,TRBD2,CASSLSSGITYEQYF,TGCGCCAGCAGCTTGTCCAGCGGGATTACCTACGAGCAGTACTTC
TRBJ1-1,TRBV2,.,.,CASRQGFPGTEAFF,TGTGCCAGCAGGCAGGGCTTTCCGGGTACTGAAGCTTTCTTT
TRBJ1-1,TRBV9,few,.,CASSPLSEVVEAFF,TGTGCCAGCAGCCCCCTTTCCGAGGTCGTTGAAGCTTTCTTT
TRBJ2-1,TRBV4-1,many,.,CASAWIEEAYNEQFF,TGCGCCAGCGCCTGGATCGAGGAGGCCTACAATGAGCAGTTCTTC
TRBJ2-5,TRBV5-1,few,TRBD1,CASSHGQGRGETQYF,TGCGCCAGCAGCCACGGACAGGGAAGAGGAGAGACCCAGTACTTC
TRBJ1-2,TRBV19,many,.,CASSNPNSDGYTF,TGTGCCAGTAGTAACCCCAACAGTGATGGCTACACCTTC
TRBJ2-7,TRBV12-3/TRBV12-4,many,TRBD2,CASSLVSSGSVNSYEQYF,TGTGCCAGCAGTTTAGTGTCTAGCGGGAGCGTCAACTCCTACGAGCAGTACTTC
TRBJ1-2,TRBV28,many,TRBD1,CASSQPPWTGNGYTF,TGTGCCAGCAGTCAGCCTCCGTGGACAGGGAATGGCTACACCTTC
TRBJ2-1,TRBV7-2,many,TRBD2,CASSSYRGLGLAGSNEQFF,TGTGCCAGCAGCTCATACAGGGGGCTGGGACTAGCGGGATCTAATGAGCAGTTCTTC
TRBJ1-2,TRBV12-3/TRBV12-4,many,.,CASSLGGGQSYGYTF,TGTGCCAGCAGTTTGGGAGGCGGACAGAGTTATGGCTACACCTTC
TRBJ2-6,TRBV2,many,.,CASSLRTPGANVLTF,TGTGCCAGCAGTTTAAGAACTCCGGGGGCCAACGTCCTGACTTTC
TRBJ2-6,TRBV6-1,many,.,CASNRQGSGANVLTF,TGTGCCAGCAATCGGCAGGGATCAGGGGCCAACGTCCTGACTTTC